These 4 T cell receptor beta chains came from one sample sequenced in a study of cytomegalovirus exposure and HLA in healthy donors. The PCR contained 60 Vbeta and 13 Jbeta primers. The protocol was immunoSEQ multiplex PCR, while the TCRdb copy is restricted to in-frame clones and leaves out a portion. The sample gives 150,000 to 200,000 clones, 75% to 80% of which show up once; 11% to 15% is in the top ten. The material sequenced was PBMCs. The source of these receptors is a man aged 50-60 years in good health and CMV-seropositive.

This chain uses TRBV6-1 with TRBJ1-1; D not resolved. CDR1 is MNHNS, CDR2 SASEGT, per germline. The CDR3 is made up of 14 amino acids. V lost 1 base and J 2 bases, leaving 8 bases between the germline ends. In DNA form, the CDR3 reads TGTGCCAGCAGTGAAGGAGGCATCAACACTGAAGCTTTCTTT. Protein product: CASSEGGINTEAFF.

The chain links TRBV5-8 to TRBJ2-7, with TRBD1 matching 9 bases. This CDR3 contains 14 residues. CDR1 SGHTS and CDR2 YDEGEE come from the germline V gene. V was pared by 3 bases and J by 3 bases, with 4 bases of the junction left unmatched. The DNA for the CDR3 is TGTGCCAGCAGCTGGGGACAGGGATTCTACGAGCAGTACTTC. Encoded protein: CASSWGQGFYEQYF.

This sequence joins TRBV10-3 and TRBJ1-5; no definite D call. The germline V gene has CDR1 ENHRY and CDR2 SYGVKD. This CDR3 is built from 15 residues. V was shortened by 0 bases and J by 2 bases, with 8 bases between the two germline ends. CDR3 sequence reads: CAISESTVGNQPQHF. DNA of the CDR3: TGTGCCATCAGTGAGTCAACAGTGGGCAATCAGCCCCAGCATTTT.

J is TRBJ1-4 and V is TRBV4-1; 11 nucleotides line up with TRBD1. J gave up 2 bases and V 8 bases, and 4 bases lay outside the gene matches. Germline assignment: CDR1 MGHRA and CDR2 YSYEKL. CDR3 length: 15 amino acids. CDR3 protein: CASRTGGSTNEKLFF. Here the CDR3 DNA reads TGCGCCAGCCGGACAGGGGGCTCGACTAATGAAAAACTGTTTTTT.